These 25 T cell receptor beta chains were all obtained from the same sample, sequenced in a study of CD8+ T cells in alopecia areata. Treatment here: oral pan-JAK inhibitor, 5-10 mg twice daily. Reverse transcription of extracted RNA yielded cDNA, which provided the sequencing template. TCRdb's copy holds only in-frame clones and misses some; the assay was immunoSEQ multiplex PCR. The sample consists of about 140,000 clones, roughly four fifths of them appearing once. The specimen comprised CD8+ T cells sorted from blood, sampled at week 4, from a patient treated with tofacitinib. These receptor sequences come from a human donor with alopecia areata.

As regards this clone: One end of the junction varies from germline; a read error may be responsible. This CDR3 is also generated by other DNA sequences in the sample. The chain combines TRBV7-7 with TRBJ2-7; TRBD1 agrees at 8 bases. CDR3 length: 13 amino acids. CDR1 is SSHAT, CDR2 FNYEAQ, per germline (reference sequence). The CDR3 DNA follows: TGTGCTAGCAGCTTAGGACAGGGAGACGAGCAGTACTTC. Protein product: CASSLGQGDEQYF.

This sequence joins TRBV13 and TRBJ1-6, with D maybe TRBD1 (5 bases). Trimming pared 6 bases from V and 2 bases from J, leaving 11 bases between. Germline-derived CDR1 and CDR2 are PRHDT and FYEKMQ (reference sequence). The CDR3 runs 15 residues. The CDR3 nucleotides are TGTGCCAGCAGACTTAAAGGGGCCTATAATTCACCCCTCCACTTT. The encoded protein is CASRLKGAYNSPLHF.

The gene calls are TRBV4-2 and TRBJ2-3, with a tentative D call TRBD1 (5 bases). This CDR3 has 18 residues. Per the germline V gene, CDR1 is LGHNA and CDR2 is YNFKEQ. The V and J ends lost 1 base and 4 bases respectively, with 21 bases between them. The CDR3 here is CASSQAVGEITPADTQYF. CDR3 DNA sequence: TGTGCCAGCAGCCAAGCTGTAGGGGAAATCACCCCCGCAGATACGCAGTATTTT.

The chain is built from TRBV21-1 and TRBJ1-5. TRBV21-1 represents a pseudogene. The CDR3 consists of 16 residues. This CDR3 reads CASSALPGAAHQPQHF. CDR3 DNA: TGTGCCAGCAGCGCTCTCCCGGGCGCGGCCCATCAGCCCCAGCATTTT.

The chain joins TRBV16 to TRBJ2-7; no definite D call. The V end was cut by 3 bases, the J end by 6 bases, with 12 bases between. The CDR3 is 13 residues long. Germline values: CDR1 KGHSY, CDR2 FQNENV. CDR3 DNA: TGTGCCAGCAGCCAGACGGACCGCCCCGAGCAGTACTTC. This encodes CASSQTDRPEQYF.

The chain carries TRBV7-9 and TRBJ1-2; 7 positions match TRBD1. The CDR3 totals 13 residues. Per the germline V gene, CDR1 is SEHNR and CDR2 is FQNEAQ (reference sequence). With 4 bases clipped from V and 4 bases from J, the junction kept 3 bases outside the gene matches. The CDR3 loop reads CASSSRTGYGYTF. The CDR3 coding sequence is TGTGCCAGCAGCTCTCGGACAGGCTATGGCTACACCTTC.

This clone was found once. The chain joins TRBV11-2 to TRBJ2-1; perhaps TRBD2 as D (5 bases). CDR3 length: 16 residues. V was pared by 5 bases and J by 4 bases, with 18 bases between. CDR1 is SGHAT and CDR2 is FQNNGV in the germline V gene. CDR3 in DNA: TGTGCCAGCAGCCCGAGTGCCGGGAACCGGTACAATGAGCAGTTCTTC. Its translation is CASSPSAGNRYNEQFF.

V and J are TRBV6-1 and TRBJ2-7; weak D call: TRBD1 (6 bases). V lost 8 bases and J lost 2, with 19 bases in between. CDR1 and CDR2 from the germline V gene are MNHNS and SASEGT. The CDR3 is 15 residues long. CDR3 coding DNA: TGTGCCAGCGTAAGAGGCCGGGACATACCCTACGAGCAGTACTTC. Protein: CASVRGRDIPYEQYF.

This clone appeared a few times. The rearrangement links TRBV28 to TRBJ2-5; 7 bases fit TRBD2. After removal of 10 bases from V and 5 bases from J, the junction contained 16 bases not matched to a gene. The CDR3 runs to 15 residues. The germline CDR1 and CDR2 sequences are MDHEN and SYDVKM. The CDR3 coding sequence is TGTGCCACCCGAAACTCGGGGGGTCCCCGGGAGACCCAGTACTTC. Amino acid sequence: CATRNSGGPRETQYF.

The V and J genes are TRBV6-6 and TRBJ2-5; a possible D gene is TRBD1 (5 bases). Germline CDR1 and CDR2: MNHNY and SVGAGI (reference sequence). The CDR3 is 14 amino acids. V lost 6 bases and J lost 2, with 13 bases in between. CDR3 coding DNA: TGTGCCAGCAGCCCCACCAGGGTACAAGAGACCCAGTACTTC. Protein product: CASSPTRVQETQYF.

The CDR3 protein is CASSLGGTAFF. For the CDR3, the DNA is TGCGCCAGCAGCTTGGGGGGGACGGCTTTCTTT. The chain employs TRBV5-1 and TRBJ1-1; D possibly corresponds to TRBD1 (5 bases). This CDR3 comprises 11 residues. The germline V and J ends were trimmed by 0 bases and 11 bases, with 8 bases remaining between them. CDR1 is SGHRS, CDR2 YFSETQ, per germline.

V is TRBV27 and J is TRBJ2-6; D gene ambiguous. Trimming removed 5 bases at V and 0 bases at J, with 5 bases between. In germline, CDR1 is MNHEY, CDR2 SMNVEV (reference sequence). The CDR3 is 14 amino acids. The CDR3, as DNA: TGTGCCAGCAGTCTGAACTCTGGGGCCAACGTCCTGACTTTC. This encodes CASSLNSGANVLTF.

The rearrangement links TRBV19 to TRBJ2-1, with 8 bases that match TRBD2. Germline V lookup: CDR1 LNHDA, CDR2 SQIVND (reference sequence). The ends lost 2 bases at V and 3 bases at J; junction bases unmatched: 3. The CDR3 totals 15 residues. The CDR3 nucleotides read TGTGCCAGTAGTATAACTAGCGGAGTCTACAATGAGCAGTTCTTC. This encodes CASSITSGVYNEQFF.

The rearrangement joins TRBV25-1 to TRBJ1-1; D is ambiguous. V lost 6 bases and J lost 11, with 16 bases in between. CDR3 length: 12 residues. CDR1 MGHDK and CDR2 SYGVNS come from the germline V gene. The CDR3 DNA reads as TGTGCCAGCAGCCCGAACCAGGTCGAGGCTTTCTTT. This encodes CASSPNQVEAFF.

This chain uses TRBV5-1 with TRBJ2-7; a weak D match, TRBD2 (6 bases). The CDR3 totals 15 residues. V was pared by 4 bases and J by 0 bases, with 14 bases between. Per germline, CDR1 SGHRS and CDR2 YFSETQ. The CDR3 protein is CASSAGTGDSYEQYF. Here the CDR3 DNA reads TGCGCCAGCAGCGCCGGGACTGGGGACTCCTACGAGCAGTACTTC. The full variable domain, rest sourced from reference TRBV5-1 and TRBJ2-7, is KAGVTQTPRYLIKTRGQQVTLSCSPISGHRSVSWYQQTPGQGLQFLFEYFSETQRNKGNFPGRFSGRQFSNSRSEMNVSTLELGDSALYLCASSAGTGDSYEQYFGPGTRLTVT.

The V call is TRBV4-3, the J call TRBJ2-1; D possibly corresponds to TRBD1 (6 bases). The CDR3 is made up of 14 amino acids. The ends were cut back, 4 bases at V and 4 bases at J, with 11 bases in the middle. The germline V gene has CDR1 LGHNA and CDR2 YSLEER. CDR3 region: CASSPRDNYNEQFF. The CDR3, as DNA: TGCGCCAGCAGCCCCCGGGACAATTACAATGAGCAGTTCTTC.

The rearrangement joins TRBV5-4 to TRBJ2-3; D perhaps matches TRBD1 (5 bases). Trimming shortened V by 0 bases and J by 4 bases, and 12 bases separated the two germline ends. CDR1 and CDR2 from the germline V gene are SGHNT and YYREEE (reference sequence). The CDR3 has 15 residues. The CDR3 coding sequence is TGTGCCAGCAGCTTGGTGAGCAGGGAATCAGATACGCAGTATTTT. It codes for CASSLVSRESDTQYF.

The CDR3, as DNA: TGTGCCAGCTCACCTCTCGGACAGCATTACGAGCAGTACTTC. Translated, it gives CASSPLGQHYEQYF. This rearrangement joins TRBV18 to TRBJ2-7; possible D gene TRBD1, 6 bases. CDR3 length: 14 residues. The ends were cut back, 3 bases at V and 4 bases at J, with 13 bases in the middle. Germline lookup yields CDR1 KGHSH and CDR2 LQKENI. Full variable domain (outside the CDR3, taken from reference TRBV18 and TRBJ2-7): NAGVMQNPRHLVRRRGQEARLRCSPMKGHSHVYWYRQLPEEGLKFMVYLQKENIIDESGMPKERFSAEFPKEGPSILRIQQVVRGDSAAYFCASSPLGQHYEQYFGPGTRLTVT.

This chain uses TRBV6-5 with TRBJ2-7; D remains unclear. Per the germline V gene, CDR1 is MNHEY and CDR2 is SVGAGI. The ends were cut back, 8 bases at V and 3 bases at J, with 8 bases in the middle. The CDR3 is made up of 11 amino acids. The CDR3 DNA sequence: TGTGCCAGCGGCCCCCGCTACGAGCAGTACTTC. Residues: CASGPRYEQYF.

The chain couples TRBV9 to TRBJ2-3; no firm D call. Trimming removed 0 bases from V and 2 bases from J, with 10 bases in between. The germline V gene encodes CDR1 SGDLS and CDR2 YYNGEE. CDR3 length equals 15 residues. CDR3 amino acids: CASSVDGRNTDTQYF. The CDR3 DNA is TGTGCCAGCAGCGTAGATGGGCGCAACACAGATACGCAGTATTTT.

CDR3 region: CASSPHTGELFF. In DNA, the CDR3 is TGTGCCAGCAGCCCTCATACCGGGGAGCTGTTTTTT. The V call is TRBV7-9, the J call TRBJ2-2; no clear D. Trimming removed 5 bases from V and 5 bases from J, with 6 bases in between. CDR3 size: 12 residues. CDR1 and CDR2 (germline): SEHNR, FQNEAQ (reference sequence).

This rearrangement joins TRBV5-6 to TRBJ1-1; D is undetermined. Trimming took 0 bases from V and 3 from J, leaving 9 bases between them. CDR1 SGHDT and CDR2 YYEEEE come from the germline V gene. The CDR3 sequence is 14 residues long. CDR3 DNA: TGTGCCAGCAGCTTGGGGGTAAGGGACACTGAAGCTTTCTTT. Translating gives CASSLGVRDTEAFF.

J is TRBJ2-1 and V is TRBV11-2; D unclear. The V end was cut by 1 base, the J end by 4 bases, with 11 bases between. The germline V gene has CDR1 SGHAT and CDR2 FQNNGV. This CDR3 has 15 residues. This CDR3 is CASSLGRTLYNEQFF. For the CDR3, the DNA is TGTGCCAGCAGCTTAGGCCGAACACTGTACAATGAGCAGTTCTTC.

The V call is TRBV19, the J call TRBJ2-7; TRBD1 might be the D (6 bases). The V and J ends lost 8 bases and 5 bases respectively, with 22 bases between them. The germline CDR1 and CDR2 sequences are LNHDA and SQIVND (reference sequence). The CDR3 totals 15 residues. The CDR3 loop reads CASGRTEFRLDEQYF. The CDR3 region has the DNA TGTGCCAGTGGAAGGACAGAGTTCAGGTTGGACGAGCAGTACTTC.

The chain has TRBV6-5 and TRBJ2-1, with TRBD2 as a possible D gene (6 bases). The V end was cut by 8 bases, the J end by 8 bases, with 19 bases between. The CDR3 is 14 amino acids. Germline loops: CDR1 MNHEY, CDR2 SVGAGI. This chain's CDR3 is CASVSGRGGDEQFF. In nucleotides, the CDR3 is TGTGCCAGCGTCTCGGGACGGGGAGGCGATGAGCAGTTCTTC.